The T cell receptor (beta chain) described here comes from a study of T cell responses to AZD1222 COVID-19 vaccine. Study-wide results and caveats: Only a handful of individuals given AZD1222 were seropositive at baseline. The breadth and depth of Spike-specific TCRs increased once two AZD1222 doses had been given.

V lost 2 bases to trimming and J lost 10 bases, with 11 bases between them. There are 11 residues in the CDR3. Germline assignment: CDR1 GTSNPN and CDR2 SVGIG (reference sequence). The assay was immunoSEQ multiplex PCR, and TCRdb's table has in-frame clones only and misses some. The sample table sets out about 140,000 clones. Notes on this clone: No antigen is known for it.

This sequence originates from an adult in good health. The sequenced material came from peripheral blood. The chain employs TRBV30 and TRBJ1-1; possible D gene TRBD1, 5 bases. This CDR3 is CAWSPGEGAFF. DNA of the CDR3: TGTGCCTGGAGTCCGGGGGAAGGAGCTTTCTTT.